This T cell receptor beta chain was profiled in a study of blood T cell repertoires in COVID-19. Some clones are missing from TCRdb's copy, which holds only in-frame ones; the method was immunoSEQ multiplex PCR. There are 250,000 to 300,000 clones in the sample; about 80% occur only once, and approximately 4.3% lies in the top ten. Input material: PBMCs or T cells enriched from blood (not recorded which). The receptor comes from a young man with acute COVID-19.

This chain's CDR3 is CASSTEGTGAEYF. The DNA of the CDR3 is TGTGCCAGCAGCACCGAAGGGACAGGGGCTGAGTATTTT. This chain joins TRBV11-3 and TRBJ2-3, with 10 bases that match TRBD1. Germline V gives CDR1 SGHNT, CDR2 YENEEA. The V segment lost 5 bases and the J segment 13 bases; nucleotides outside the gene matches: 9. This CDR3 comprises 13 residues. Full variable domain (remainder filled in from reference TRBV11-3 and TRBJ2-3): EAGVVQSPRYKIIEKKQPVAFWCNPISGHNTLYWYLQNLGQGPELLIRYENEEAVDDSQLPKDRFSAERLKGVDSTLKIQPAELGDSAVYLCASSTEGTGAEYFGPGTRLTVL.